The rows below give T cell receptor beta chains drawn from one sample of a study of T cells after yellow fever vaccination. MiXCR, applied by TCRdb to the 5' RACE reads, yields one record per CDR3 protein. The sample lists about 240,000 distinct CDR3 sequences, 6.9% occurring once. Sequenced material: CD4+ T cells sorted from PBMCs, taken 15 days after the yellow fever booster vaccination. Source of these receptors: a man aged 25-45 years who received the YFV17D yellow fever vaccine. The CDR3 runs from the conserved cysteine through the conserved F or W. The D gene is left open where the match is weak. Not every row has a clone size; where given, it reads once, few, many or a size class.

J gene: TRBJ2-2; D gene: .; clone size: few; V gene: TRBV19; CDR3 DNA: TGTGCCAGTAGTATAGAAACAAAGACTAGTTTTTCGGGTCACGGGGAGCTGTTTTTT; CDR3 protein: CASSIETKTSFSGHGELFF
J gene: TRBJ2-2; D gene: .; clone size: many; V gene: TRBV7-6; CDR3 DNA: TGTGCCAGCAGCTTAAGGACAGAGAACACCGGGGAGCTGTTTTTT; CDR3 protein: CASSLRTENTGELFF
J gene: TRBJ2-1; D gene: TRBD2; clone size: .; V gene: TRBV5-1; CDR3 DNA: TGCGCCAGCAGCTCCACCGGGGGGACTAGCGGGAGTCCTTCCTACAATGAGCAGTTCTTC; CDR3 protein: CASSSTGGTSGSPSYNEQFF
J gene: TRBJ2-4; D gene: .; clone size: .; V gene: TRBV20-1; CDR3 DNA: TGCAGTGCTAGAGTTGGAAGCGGTCCCCGGGAAAACATTCAGTACTTC; CDR3 protein: CSARVGSGPRENIQYF
J gene: TRBJ2-7; D gene: TRBD1; clone size: .; V gene: TRBV20-1; CDR3 DNA: TGCAGTGCTAGCAGGACAGGAGACTACGAGCAGTACTTC; CDR3 protein: CSASRTGDYEQYF
J gene: TRBJ2-1; D gene: TRBD2; clone size: .; V gene: TRBV4-3; CDR3 DNA: TGCGCCAGCAGCCAAGATAGGAGGAGGACTAGTGGGAATGAGCAGTTCTTC; CDR3 protein: CASSQDRRRTSGNEQFF
J gene: TRBJ2-4; D gene: TRBD2; clone size: .; V gene: TRBV14; CDR3 DNA: TGTGCCAGCAGCCAAGATATAGCGGGAGGGAACTCCCCCAAAAACATTCAGTACTTC; CDR3 protein: CASSQDIAGGNSPKNIQYF
J gene: TRBJ2-1; D gene: .; clone size: few; V gene: TRBV6-2/TRBV6-3; CDR3 DNA: TGTGCCAGCAGTTTTTCGTTACAGGGTCGGGAGCAGTTCTTC; CDR3 protein: CASSFSLQGREQFF
J gene: TRBJ2-1; D gene: .; clone size: many; V gene: TRBV10-3; CDR3 DNA: TGTGCCATCAGCCTACGGACCCACAATGAGCAGTTCTTC; CDR3 protein: CAISLRTHNEQFF
J gene: TRBJ1-1; D gene: .; clone size: .; V gene: TRBV14; CDR3 DNA: TGTGCCAGCAGCCAAACCGGGACGAACACTGAAGCTTTCTTT; CDR3 protein: CASSQTGTNTEAFF
J gene: TRBJ1-5; D gene: .; clone size: many; V gene: TRBV12-3/TRBV12-4; CDR3 DNA: TGTGCCAGCAGACTCGACGGCAATCAGCCCCAGCATTTT; CDR3 protein: CASRLDGNQPQHF
J gene: TRBJ2-1; D gene: .; clone size: many; V gene: TRBV4-2; CDR3 DNA: TGTGCCAGCAGCCAAGTGGGAAATGAGCAGTTCTTC; CDR3 protein: CASSQVGNEQFF
J gene: TRBJ2-2; D gene: .; clone size: .; V gene: TRBV2; CDR3 DNA: TGTGCCAGCAGTACCACACCCACCGGGGAGCTGTTTTTT; CDR3 protein: CASSTTPTGELFF
J gene: TRBJ2-5; D gene: TRBD2; clone size: few; V gene: TRBV7-2; CDR3 DNA: TGTGCCAGCAGCTCCTGGACTAGAGAGACCCAGTACTTC; CDR3 protein: CASSSWTRETQYF
J gene: TRBJ1-4; D gene: .; clone size: many; V gene: TRBV20-1; CDR3 DNA: TGCAGTGCTACCAGGGCCCCTAATGAAAAACTGTTTTTT; CDR3 protein: CSATRAPNEKLFF
J gene: TRBJ1-2; D gene: .; clone size: .; V gene: TRBV7-2; CDR3 DNA: TGTGCCAGCAGCCCCCAAAAAAAAACGAACTATGGCTACACCTTC; CDR3 protein: CASSPQKKTNYGYTF
J gene: TRBJ1-1; D gene: .; clone size: few; V gene: TRBV25-1; CDR3 DNA: TGTGCCAGCAGTGACCCTACCACTGGGGACACTGAAGCTTTCTTT; CDR3 protein: CASSDPTTGDTEAFF
J gene: TRBJ1-2; D gene: .; clone size: .; V gene: TRBV5-4; CDR3 DNA: TGTGCCAGCAGCTTGGTGGGCAGGACCAACTATGGCTACACCTTC; CDR3 protein: CASSLVGRTNYGYTF
J gene: TRBJ2-7; D gene: .; clone size: many; V gene: TRBV7-9; CDR3 DNA: TGTGCCAGCAGCTTAAGGAAGTTGACCGGCTCCTACGAGCAGTACTTC; CDR3 protein: CASSLRKLTGSYEQYF
J gene: TRBJ1-2; D gene: TRBD1; clone size: many; V gene: TRBV20-1; CDR3 DNA: TGCAGTGCAACACCGGGACAGGGGGCATCCTATGGCTACACCTTC; CDR3 protein: CSATPGQGASYGYTF
J gene: TRBJ1-1; D gene: .; clone size: .; V gene: TRBV10-3; CDR3 DNA: TGTGCCACGACCCTCAAGGGAACTATGAACACTGAAGCTTTCTTT; CDR3 protein: CATTLKGTMNTEAFF
J gene: TRBJ2-2; D gene: TRBD2; clone size: few; V gene: TRBV10-3; CDR3 DNA: TGTGCCATCAGTGCGGGACTAGCGGGTGCCGCCGGGGAGCTGTTTTTT; CDR3 protein: CAISAGLAGAAGELFF
J gene: TRBJ2-3; D gene: .; clone size: many; V gene: TRBV28; CDR3 DNA: TGTGCCAGCAGTACCCGGGGGCCAGATACGCAGTATTTT; CDR3 protein: CASSTRGPDTQYF
J gene: TRBJ1-5; D gene: TRBD1; clone size: many; V gene: TRBV4-2; CDR3 DNA: TGTGCCAGCAGCCAGTCCACAGGGGATCAGCCCCAGCATTTT; CDR3 protein: CASSQSTGDQPQHF
J gene: TRBJ2-7; D gene: TRBD2; clone size: .; V gene: TRBV29-1; CDR3 DNA: TGCAGCGTTGAAGGCCATAGCGGGAACTCCTACGAGCAGTACTTC; CDR3 protein: CSVEGHSGNSYEQYF
J gene: TRBJ2-2; D gene: .; clone size: .; V gene: TRBV25-1; CDR3 DNA: TGTGCCAGCACTCGCGGCTTTGACACCGGGGAGCTGTTTTTT; CDR3 protein: CASTRGFDTGELFF
J gene: TRBJ1-2; D gene: TRBD1; clone size: .; V gene: TRBV10-3; CDR3 DNA: TGTGCCATCAGGACAGGGACAGATGGCTACACCTTC; CDR3 protein: CAIRTGTDGYTF
J gene: TRBJ2-7; D gene: .; clone size: few; V gene: TRBV30; CDR3 DNA: TGTGCCTGGATGTCTGTGACTACTCCTCGGGGGAGGCAGTACTTC; CDR3 protein: CAWMSVTTPRGRQYF
J gene: TRBJ2-7; D gene: TRBD2; clone size: .; V gene: TRBV5-1; CDR3 DNA: TGCGCCAGCAGCTTGAGGACTAGCGGGAGTCGGAACGAGCAGTACTTC; CDR3 protein: CASSLRTSGSRNEQYF